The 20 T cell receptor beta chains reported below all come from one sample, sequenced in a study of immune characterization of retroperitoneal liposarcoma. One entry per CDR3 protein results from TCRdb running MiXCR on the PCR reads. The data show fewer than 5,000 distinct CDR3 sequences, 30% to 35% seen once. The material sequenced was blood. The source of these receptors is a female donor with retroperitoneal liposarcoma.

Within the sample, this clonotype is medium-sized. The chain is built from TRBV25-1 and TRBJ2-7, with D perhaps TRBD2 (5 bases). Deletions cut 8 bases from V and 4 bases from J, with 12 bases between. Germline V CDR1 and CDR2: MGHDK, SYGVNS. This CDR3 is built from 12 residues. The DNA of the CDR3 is TGTGCCAGCTTCTCGGGGTCGTACGAGCAGTACTTC. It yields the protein CASFSGSYEQYF.

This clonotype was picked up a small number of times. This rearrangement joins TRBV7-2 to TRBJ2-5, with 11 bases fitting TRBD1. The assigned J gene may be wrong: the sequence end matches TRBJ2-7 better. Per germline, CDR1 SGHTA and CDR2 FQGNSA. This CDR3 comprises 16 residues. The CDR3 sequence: CASSRGQGGLSYEQYF. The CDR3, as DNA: TGTGCCAGCAGCCGGGGACAGGGGGGACTCTCCTACGAGCAGTACTTC.

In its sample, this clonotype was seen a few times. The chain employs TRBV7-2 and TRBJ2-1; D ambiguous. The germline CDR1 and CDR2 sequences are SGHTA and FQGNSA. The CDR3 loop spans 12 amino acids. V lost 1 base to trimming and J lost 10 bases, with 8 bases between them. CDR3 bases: TGTGCCAGCAGCTTAGGATATTACGAGCAGTTCTTC. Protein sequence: CASSLGYYEQFF. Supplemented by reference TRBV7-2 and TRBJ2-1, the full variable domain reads GAGVSQSPSNKVTEKGKDVELRCDPISGHTALYWYRQSLGQGLEFLIYFQGNSAPDKSGLPSDRFSAERTGGSVSTLTIQRTQQEDSAVYLCASSLGYYEQFFGPGTRLTVL.

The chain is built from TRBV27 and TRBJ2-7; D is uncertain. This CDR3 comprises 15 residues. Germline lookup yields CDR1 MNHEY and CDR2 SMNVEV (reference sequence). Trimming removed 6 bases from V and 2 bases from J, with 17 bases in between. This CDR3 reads CASRSVGTQPYEQYF. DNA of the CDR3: TGTGCCAGCAGGTCAGTGGGAACACAACCCTACGAGCAGTACTTC.

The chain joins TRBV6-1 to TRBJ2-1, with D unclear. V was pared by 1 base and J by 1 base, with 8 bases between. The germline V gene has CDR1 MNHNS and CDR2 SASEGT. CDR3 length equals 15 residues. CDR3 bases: TGTGCCAGCAGTGAAGAGTGGCAGTCCTACAATGAGCAGTTCTTC. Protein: CASSEEWQSYNEQFF.

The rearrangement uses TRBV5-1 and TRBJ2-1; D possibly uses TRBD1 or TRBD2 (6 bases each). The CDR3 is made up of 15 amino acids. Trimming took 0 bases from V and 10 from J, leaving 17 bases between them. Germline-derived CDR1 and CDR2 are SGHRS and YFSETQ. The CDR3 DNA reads TGCGCCAGCAGCTTGGGCGTGGGGGGCATAGACGAGCAGTTCTTC. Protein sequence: CASSLGVGGIDEQFF.

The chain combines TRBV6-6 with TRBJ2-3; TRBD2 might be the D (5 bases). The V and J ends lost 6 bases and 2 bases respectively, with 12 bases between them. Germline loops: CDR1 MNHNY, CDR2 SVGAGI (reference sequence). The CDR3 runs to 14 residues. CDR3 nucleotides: TGTGCCAGCAGCAACTCGGAGGCCACAGATACGCAGTATTTT. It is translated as CASSNSEATDTQYF.

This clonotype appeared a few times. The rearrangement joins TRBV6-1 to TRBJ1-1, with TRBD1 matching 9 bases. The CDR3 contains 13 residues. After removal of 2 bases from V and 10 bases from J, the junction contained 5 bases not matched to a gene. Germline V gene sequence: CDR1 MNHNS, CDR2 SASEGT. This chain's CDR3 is CASSERLTGGAFF. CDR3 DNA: TGTGCCAGCAGTGAAAGGTTGACAGGGGGAGCTTTCTTT.

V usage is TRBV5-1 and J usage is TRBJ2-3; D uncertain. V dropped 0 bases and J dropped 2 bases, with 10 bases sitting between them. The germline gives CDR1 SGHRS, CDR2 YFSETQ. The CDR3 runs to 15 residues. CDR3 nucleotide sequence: TGCGCCAGCAGCTTGGAGGGCGGCCTCACAGATACGCAGTATTTT. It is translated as CASSLEGGLTDTQYF.

The CDR3 is CASRLAESSYNEQFF. The CDR3 bases are TGTGCCAGCCGACTAGCGGAAAGCTCCTACAATGAGCAGTTCTTC. This sequence joins TRBV6-5 and TRBJ2-1; 9 bases map to TRBD2. This CDR3 is 15 amino acids long. Germline CDR1 MNHEY, CDR2 SVGAGI. V gave up 8 bases and J gave up 0 bases; unmatched junction bases: 5.

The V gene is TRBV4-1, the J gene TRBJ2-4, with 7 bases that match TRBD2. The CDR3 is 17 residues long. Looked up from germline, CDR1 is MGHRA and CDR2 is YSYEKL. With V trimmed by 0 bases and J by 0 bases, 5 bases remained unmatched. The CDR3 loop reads CASSQDRSGVAKNIQYF. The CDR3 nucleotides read TGCGCCAGCAGCCAAGATCGGAGCGGGGTAGCCAAAAACATTCAGTACTTC.

The CDR3 sequence is CASSSPQGSGNADTQYF. The CDR3 nucleotides are TGCGCCAGCAGCTCCCCCCAGGGTAGCGGGAACGCAGATACGCAGTATTTT. V usage is TRBV5-1 and J usage is TRBJ2-3; 8 bases are shared with TRBD2. There are 17 residues in the CDR3. Per germline, CDR1 SGHRS and CDR2 YFSETQ. V was pared by 3 bases and J by 4 bases, with 13 bases of the junction left unmatched.

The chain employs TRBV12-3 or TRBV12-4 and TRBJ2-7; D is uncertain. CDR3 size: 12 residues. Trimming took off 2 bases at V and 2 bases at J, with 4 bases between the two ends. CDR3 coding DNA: TGTGCCAGCAGTTTAACGGCCTACGAGCAGTACTTC. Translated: CASSLTAYEQYF.

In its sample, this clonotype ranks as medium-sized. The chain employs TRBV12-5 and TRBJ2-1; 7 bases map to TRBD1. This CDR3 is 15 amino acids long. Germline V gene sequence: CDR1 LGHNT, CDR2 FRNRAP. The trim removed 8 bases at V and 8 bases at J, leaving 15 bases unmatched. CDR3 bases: TGTGCTAGTCTTAGTCAGGAACAGGGGAACGATGAGCAGTTCTTC. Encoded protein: CASLSQEQGNDEQFF.

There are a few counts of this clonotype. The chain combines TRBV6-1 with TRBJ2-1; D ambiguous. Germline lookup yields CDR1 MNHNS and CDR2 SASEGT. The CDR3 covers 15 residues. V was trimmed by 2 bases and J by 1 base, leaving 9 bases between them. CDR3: CASSESASSYNEQFF. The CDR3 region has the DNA TGTGCCAGCAGTGAATCGGCTTCTTCCTACAATGAGCAGTTCTTC.

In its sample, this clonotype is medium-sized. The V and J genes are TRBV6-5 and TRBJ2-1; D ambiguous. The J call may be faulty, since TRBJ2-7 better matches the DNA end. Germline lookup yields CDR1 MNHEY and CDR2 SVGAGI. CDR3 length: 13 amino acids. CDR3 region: CASSYAADYEQYF. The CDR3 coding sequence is TGTGCCAGCAGTTACGCGGCGGACTACGAGCAGTACTTC.

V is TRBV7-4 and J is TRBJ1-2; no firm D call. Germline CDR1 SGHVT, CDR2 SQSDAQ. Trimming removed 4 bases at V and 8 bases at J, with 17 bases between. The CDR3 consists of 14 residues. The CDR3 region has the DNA TGTGCCAGCAGCTCCCCCGGAGGGTTCTGGGGCTACACCTTC. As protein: CASSSPGGFWGYTF.

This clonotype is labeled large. The CDR3 DNA reads TGTGCCAGCAGTTCCGCGGGAGCCCGGAATGAGCAGTTCTTC. This codes for CASSSAGARNEQFF. This rearrangement joins TRBV6-1 to TRBJ2-1; 7 positions match TRBD2. Germline V lookup: CDR1 MNHNS, CDR2 SASEGT. CDR3 length: 14 residues. Trimming took 5 bases from V and 7 from J; bases not matched to a gene: 8.

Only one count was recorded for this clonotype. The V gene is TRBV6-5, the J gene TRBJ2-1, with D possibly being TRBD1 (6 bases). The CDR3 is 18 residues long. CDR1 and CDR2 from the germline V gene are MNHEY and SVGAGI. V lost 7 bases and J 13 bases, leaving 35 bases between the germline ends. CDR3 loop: CASTPWGDYSSGVETQFF. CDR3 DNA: TGTGCCAGCACCCCCTGGGGTGACTACTCATCAGGGGTCGAGACCCAGTTCTTC.

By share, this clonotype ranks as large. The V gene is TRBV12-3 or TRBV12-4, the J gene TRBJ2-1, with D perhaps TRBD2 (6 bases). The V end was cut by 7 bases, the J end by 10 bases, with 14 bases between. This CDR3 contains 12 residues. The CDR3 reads CASTPLGGEQFF. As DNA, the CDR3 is TGTGCCAGCACCCCTCTTGGGGGGGAGCAGTTCTTC.